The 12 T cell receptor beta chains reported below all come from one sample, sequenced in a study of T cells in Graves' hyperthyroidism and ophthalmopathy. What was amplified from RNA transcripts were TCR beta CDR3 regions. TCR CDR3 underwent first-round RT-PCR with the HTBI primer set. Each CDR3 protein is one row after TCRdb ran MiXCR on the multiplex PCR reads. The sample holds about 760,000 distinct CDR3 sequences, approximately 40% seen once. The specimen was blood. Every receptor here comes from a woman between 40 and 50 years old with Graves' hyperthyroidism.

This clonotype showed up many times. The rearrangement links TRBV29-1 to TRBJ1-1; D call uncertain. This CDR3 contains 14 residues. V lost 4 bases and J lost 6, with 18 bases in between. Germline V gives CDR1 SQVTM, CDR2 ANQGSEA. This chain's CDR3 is CSVVGQAAASEAFF. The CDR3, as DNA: TGCAGCGTTGTAGGGCAGGCGGCCGCGTCTGAAGCTTTCTTT.

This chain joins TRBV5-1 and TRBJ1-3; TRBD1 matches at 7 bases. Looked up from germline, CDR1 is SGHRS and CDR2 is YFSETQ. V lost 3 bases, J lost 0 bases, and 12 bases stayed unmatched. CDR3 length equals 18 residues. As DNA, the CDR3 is TGCGCCAGCAGCTCCCACCGGGACAGTTTCTTCTCTGGAAACACCATATATTTT. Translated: CASSSHRDSFFSGNTIYF.

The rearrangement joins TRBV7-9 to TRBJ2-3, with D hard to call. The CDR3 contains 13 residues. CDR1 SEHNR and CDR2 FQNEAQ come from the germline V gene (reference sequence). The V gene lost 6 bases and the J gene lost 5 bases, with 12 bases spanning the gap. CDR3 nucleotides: TGTGCCAGCAGGGAAGCCGGATTAGATACGCAGTATTTT. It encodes CASREAGLDTQYF.

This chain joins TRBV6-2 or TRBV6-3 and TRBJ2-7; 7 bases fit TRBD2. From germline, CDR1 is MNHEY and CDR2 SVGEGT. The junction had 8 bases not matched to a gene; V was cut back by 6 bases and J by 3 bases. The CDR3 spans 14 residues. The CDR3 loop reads CASRLGGINYEQYF. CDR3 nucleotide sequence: TGTGCCAGCAGACTGGGGGGGATTAACTACGAGCAGTACTTC.

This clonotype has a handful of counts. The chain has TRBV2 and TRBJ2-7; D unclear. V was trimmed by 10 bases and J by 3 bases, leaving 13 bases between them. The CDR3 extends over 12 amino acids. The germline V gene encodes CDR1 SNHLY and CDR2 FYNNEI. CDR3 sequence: CANGVSGYEQYF. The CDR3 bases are TGTGCCAACGGAGTGTCCGGCTACGAGCAGTACTTC.

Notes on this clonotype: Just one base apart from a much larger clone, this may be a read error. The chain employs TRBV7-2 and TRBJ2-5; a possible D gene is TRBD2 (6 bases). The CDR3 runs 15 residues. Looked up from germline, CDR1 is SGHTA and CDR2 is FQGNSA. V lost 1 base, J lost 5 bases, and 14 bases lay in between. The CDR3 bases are TGTGCCAGCAGCTTAGTGGCCAAGGGGAGGGAGACCCAGTACTTC. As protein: CASSLVAKGRETQYF.

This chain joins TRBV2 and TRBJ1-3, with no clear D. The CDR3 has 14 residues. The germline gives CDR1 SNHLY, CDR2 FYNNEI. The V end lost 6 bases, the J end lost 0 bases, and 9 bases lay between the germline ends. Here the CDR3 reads CASRASPSGNTIYF. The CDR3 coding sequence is TGTGCCAGCAGAGCATCGCCCTCTGGAAACACCATATATTTT.

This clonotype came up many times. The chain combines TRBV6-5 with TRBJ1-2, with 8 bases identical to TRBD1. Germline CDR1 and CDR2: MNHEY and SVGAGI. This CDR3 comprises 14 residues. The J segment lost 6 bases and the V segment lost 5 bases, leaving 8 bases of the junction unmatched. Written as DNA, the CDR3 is TGTGCCAGCAGTCACAGGACAGGGAACGATGGCTACACCTTC. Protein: CASSHRTGNDGYTF.

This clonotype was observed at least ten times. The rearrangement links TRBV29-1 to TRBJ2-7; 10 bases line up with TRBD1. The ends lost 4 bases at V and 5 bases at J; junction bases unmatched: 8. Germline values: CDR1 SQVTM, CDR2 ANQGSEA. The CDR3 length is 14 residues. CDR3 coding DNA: TGCAGCGTTGTCACCGGGACAGGGGTTGACGAGCAGTACTTC. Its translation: CSVVTGTGVDEQYF.

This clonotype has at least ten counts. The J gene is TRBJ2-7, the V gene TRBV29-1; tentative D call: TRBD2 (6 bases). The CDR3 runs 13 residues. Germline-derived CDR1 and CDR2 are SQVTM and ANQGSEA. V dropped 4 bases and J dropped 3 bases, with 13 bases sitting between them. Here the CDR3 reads CSVGQGGDYEQYF. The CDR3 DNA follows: TGCAGCGTTGGGCAGGGAGGCGACTACGAGCAGTACTTC.

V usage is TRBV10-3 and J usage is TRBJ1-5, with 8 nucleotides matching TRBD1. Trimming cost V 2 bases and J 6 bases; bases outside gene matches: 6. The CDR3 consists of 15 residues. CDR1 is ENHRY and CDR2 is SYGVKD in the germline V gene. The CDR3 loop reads CAISEARGQGQPQHF. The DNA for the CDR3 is TGTGCCATCAGTGAGGCCAGGGGGCAGGGTCAGCCCCAGCATTTT.

In nucleotides, the CDR3 is TGTGCCAGTAGATACGCCGGGACAGGGGAGCTGTTTTTT. This codes for CASRYAGTGELFF. J is TRBJ2-2 and V is TRBV6-5; possibly TRBD1 for D (6 bases). This CDR3 comprises 13 residues. Trimming cost V 9 bases and J 8 bases, with 16 bases left between them. Germline CDR1 is MNHEY and CDR2 is SVGAGI.